This T cell receptor (beta chain) was sequenced during a study of cytomegalovirus exposure and HLA in healthy donors. In the study overall: T cells numbering about 179 million yielded some 120 million unique TCR beta sequences in an earlier analysis. Genotyping of more than 300 donors showed that roughly 83% belonged to the Caucasian-associated ancestry cluster. General observations from the study: In a later analysis, V- and J-gene trimming of beta chains associated with a DCLRE1C missense variant, replicated independently.

Germline V gene lookup returns CDR1 MGHRA and CDR2 YSYEKL. The CDR3 consists of 13 residues. Both 60 Vbeta primers and 13 Jbeta primers went into the PCR. Assay: immunoSEQ multiplex PCR; the TCRdb copy retains only in-frame clones and omits some. The table records around 130,000 clones, roughly four fifths of them present only once. Of note for this clone: Its specificity is unknown. An end of the junction differs from the germline gene, which may be a read error.

Samples came from healthy bone marrow donors. The sequenced sample consisted of PBMCs. The genes are TRBV4-1 and TRBJ2-1; D possibly corresponds to TRBD2 (6 bases). The TCR originated in a boy aged 5-17 years in good health and CMV-seronegative. This chain's CDR3 is CASSQVTGAGMLF. CDR3 nucleotides: TGCGCCAGCAGCCAAGTGACTGGCGCGGGAATGCTCTTC.